This TCR beta chain comes out of a study of cytomegalovirus exposure and HLA in healthy donors. Overall study results and limits: The study flagged approximately 180 TCR beta chains as cytomegalovirus-associated.

The length of the CDR3 is 18 residues. The junction had 10 bases not matched to a gene; V was cut back by 6 bases and J by 0 bases. The germline V gene has CDR1 SEHNR and CDR2 FQNEAQ (reference sequence). A remark on this clone: Its antigen is not identified.

The PCR had 60 Vbeta and 13 Jbeta primers. Profiled with immunoSEQ multiplex PCR; TCRdb holds only in-frame clones, not every one. The repertoire holds roughly 150,000 clones, with more than 70% as singletons. This sequence joins TRBV7-9 and TRBJ2-6, with 8 positions matching TRBD1. The sample taken for sequencing was PBMCs. This receptor was taken from a man aged 25-45 years in good health and CMV-seronegative. CDR3 residues: CASRPWTGPSSGANVLTF. As DNA, the CDR3 is TGTGCCAGCAGACCCTGGACAGGGCCATCCTCTGGGGCCAACGTCCTGACTTTC.